A single sample is the source of the 25 T cell receptor beta chains below, sequenced in a study of T cell repertoires in cytomegalovirus infection. Each CDR3 protein is one row after TCRdb ran MiXCR on the reads. The data contain tens of thousands of distinct CDR3 sequences, less than 30% of them seen just once; the ten biggest clones take up 59%. The antigens these receptors bind are not known. The specimen comprised CD8+ T cells from cultured PBMCs, sampled from culture after CMV antigen stimulation. The receptor source for this set is a human donor in good health (CMV status not recorded). Some clones in this sample may be carry-over from other donors' samples.

The chain uses TRBV29-1 and TRBJ1-3, with TRBD1 as a possible D gene (5 bases). The CDR3 length is 14 residues. Germline-derived CDR1 and CDR2 are SQVTM and ANQGSEA. Trimming left V 0 bases short and J 4 bases short, with 10 bases between. This CDR3 reads CSVEEGVTGNTIYF. For the CDR3, the DNA is TGCAGCGTTGAAGAAGGGGTTACGGGAAACACCATATATTTT.

This clonotype was picked up a small number of times. The rearrangement links TRBV4-3 to TRBJ1-3; TRBD1 might be the D (6 bases). V gave up 3 bases and J gave up 2 bases, with 11 bases separating them. Germline lookup yields CDR1 LGHNA and CDR2 YSLEER. This CDR3 has 15 amino acids. CDR3 sequence: CASSQGQSAGNTIYF. CDR3 nucleotides: TGCGCCAGCAGCCAGGGACAATCCGCTGGAAACACCATATATTTT.

This clonotype was observed many times. The chain employs TRBV7-8 and TRBJ2-5; TRBD2 might be the D (5 bases). Germline V gene data show CDR1 as SGHVS and CDR2 as FQNEAQ. Trimming shortened V by 1 base and J by 5 bases, and 8 bases separated the two germline ends. This CDR3 spans 13 amino acids. The CDR3 bases are TGTGCCAGCAGCTTAGGACTAACGGAGACCCAGTACTTC. Protein: CASSLGLTETQYF. Full variable domain (remainder filled in from reference TRBV7-8 and TRBJ2-5): GAGVSQSPRYKVAKRGQDVALRCDPISGHVSLFWYQQALGQGPEFLTYFQNEAQLDKSGLPSDRFFAERPEGSVSTLKIQRTQQEDSAVYLCASSLGLTETQYFGPGTRLLVL.

This chain joins TRBV18 and TRBJ1-2; possible D gene TRBD1, 5 bases. The CDR3 runs to 14 residues. V shed 3 bases and J shed 4 bases, with 12 bases lying between them. The germline gives CDR1 KGHSH, CDR2 LQKENI. CDR3 amino acids: CASSPRDLAYGYTF. The CDR3 DNA sequence: TGTGCCAGCTCACCCCGGGACCTAGCCTATGGCTACACCTTC. Together with reference TRBV18 and TRBJ1-2, the CDR3 gives the full variable domain: NAGVMQNPRHLVRRRGQEARLRCSPMKGHSHVYWYRQLPEEGLKFMVYLQKENIIDESGMPKERFSAEFPKEGPSILRIQQVVRGDSAAYFCASSPRDLAYGYTFGSGTRLTVV.

At least ten counts were recorded for this clonotype. The rearrangement uses TRBV27 and TRBJ1-5; TRBD1 might be the D (5 bases). Germline-derived CDR1 and CDR2 are MNHEY and SMNVEV (reference sequence). The germline V and J ends were trimmed by 8 bases and 6 bases, with 14 bases remaining between them. There are 13 residues in the CDR3. CDR3 residues: CASSHGGFQPQHF. CDR3 DNA: TGTGCCAGCTCCCACGGGGGATTTCAGCCCCAGCATTTT.

This clonotype was counted a few times. This chain links TRBV4-3 with TRBJ1-2, with unresolved D. CDR1 and CDR2 (germline): LGHNA, YSLEER. V shed 0 bases and J shed 0 bases, with 20 bases lying between them. This CDR3 comprises 19 residues. The DNA of the CDR3 is TGCGCCAGCAGCCAAGACCCACCAGCTTGGTACCCTCCTAACTATGGCTACACCTTC. It specifies CASSQDPPAWYPPNYGYTF.

The chain links TRBV7-3 to TRBJ2-2, with 7 positions matching TRBD1. This CDR3 contains 14 residues. V shed 4 bases, J shed 1 base, and the junction held 0 bases outside the gene matches. Germline V gene sequence: CDR1 SGHTA, CDR2 FQGTGA. The DNA for the CDR3 is TGTGCCAGCAGCTGGACAGGGAACACCGGGGAGCTGTTTTTT. This sequence encodes CASSWTGNTGELFF.

This chain connects TRBV5-3 to TRBJ2-2; possibly TRBD2 for D (6 bases). TRBV5-3 is an ORF, with its function uncertain. The CDR3 loop spans 16 amino acids. With 8 bases removed from V and 2 bases from J, the gap between germline ends came to 19 bases. The DNA for the CDR3 is TGTGCCAGCAGCGGGCCCTTTTCCACTAACACCGGGGAGCTGTTTTTT. This sequence encodes CASSGPFSTNTGELFF.

This clonotype was detected a few times. The chain couples TRBV4-3 to TRBJ2-7, with D perhaps matching TRBD1 (6 bases). This CDR3 is built from 15 residues. Deletions cut 0 bases from V and 1 base from J, with 10 bases between. Germline V gives CDR1 LGHNA, CDR2 YSLEER. CDR3 coding DNA: TGCGCCAGCAGCCAAGATCCAACAGGGTCCTACGAGCAGTACTTC. Encoded protein: CASSQDPTGSYEQYF.

This chain connects TRBV10-2 to TRBJ2-1, with TRBD2 identical over 9 bases. Germline CDR1 reads WSHSY; CDR2 reads SAAADI. There are 14 residues in the CDR3. The V segment lost 10 bases and the J segment 0 bases; nucleotides outside the gene matches: 4. As DNA, the CDR3 is TGCGCCATTGCGGGGGGGAGCTCCTACAATGAGCAGTTCTTC. It specifies CAIAGGSSYNEQFF.

This clonotype has only one observation. The V gene is TRBV2, the J gene TRBJ2-3; D gene ambiguous. The CDR3 has 13 amino acids. V lost 7 bases to trimming and J lost 1 base, with 9 bases between them. Germline V gene data show CDR1 as SNHLY and CDR2 as FYNNEI. The CDR3 bases are TGTGCCAGCAACTGGCTTGGCACAGATACGCAGTATTTT. It codes for CASNWLGTDTQYF.

The chain recombines TRBV14 with TRBJ2-7; 10 positions agree with TRBD1. The CDR3 consists of 15 residues. Germline V CDR1 and CDR2: SGHDN, FVKESK. Unmatched junction bases numbered 7, after V lost 5 bases and J lost 3 bases. CDR3 region: CASSIGQGGFYEQYF. CDR3 DNA: TGTGCCAGCAGCATCGGACAGGGGGGGTTCTACGAGCAGTACTTC.

The rearrangement joins TRBV20-1 to TRBJ2-7, with 11 bases aligning to TRBD2. Trimming took 1 base from V and 1 from J; bases not matched to a gene: 6. The CDR3 totals 16 residues. Germline V gene data show CDR1 as DFQATT and CDR2 as SNEGSKA (reference sequence). CDR3 protein: CSARGPTSGASYEQYF. Written as DNA, the CDR3 is TGCAGTGCTAGAGGACCGACTAGCGGGGCATCCTACGAGCAGTACTTC.

The gene calls are TRBV15 and TRBJ2-3; 11 bases line up with TRBD2. CDR1 is LNHNV, CDR2 YYDKDF, per germline (reference sequence). The CDR3 consists of 16 residues. Trimming took 2 bases from V and 2 from J; bases not matched to a gene: 3. The CDR3, as DNA: TGTGCCACCAGCAGATCACTAGCGGGAGCCACAGATACGCAGTATTTT. It is translated as CATSRSLAGATDTQYF.

This clonotype was seen more than once but under ten times. The genes are TRBV6-1 and TRBJ2-7; 9 bases align to TRBD1. V trimming: 0 bases; J trimming: 5 bases; junction bases outside the gene matches: 8. Germline V gene lookup returns CDR1 MNHNS and CDR2 SASEGT. This CDR3 is built from 16 residues. The CDR3 DNA sequence: TGTGCCAGCAGTGAAGCACCGACAGGGGGATGGGACGAGCAGTACTTC. This codes for CASSEAPTGGWDEQYF.

The chain uses TRBV7-4 and TRBJ2-1, with 7 positions matching TRBD1. From germline, CDR1 is SGHVT and CDR2 SQSDAQ. CDR3 size: 15 residues. The J segment lost 10 bases and the V segment lost 5 bases, leaving 14 bases of the junction unmatched. The DNA for the CDR3 is TGTGCCAGCAGCCGTCCCGGGACAGCCCTCGGGGAGCAGTTCTTC. It translates to CASSRPGTALGEQFF.

This clonotype showed up just a few times. The CDR3: CASRELADQYNEQFF. The DNA for the CDR3 is TGTGCCAGCAGGGAACTAGCGGACCAATACAATGAGCAGTTCTTC. The rearrangement links TRBV6-6 to TRBJ2-1, with 8 nucleotides matching TRBD2. CDR3 length: 15 amino acids. Losses at the gene ends were 6 bases for V and 4 bases for J; bases not matched to a gene: 8. From germline, CDR1 is MNHNY and CDR2 SVGAGI (reference sequence).

This clonotype was recorded at least ten times. The chain is built from TRBV7-3 and TRBJ2-2; a weak D match, TRBD2 (7 bases). Germline V gene data show CDR1 as SGHTA and CDR2 as FQGTGA. Deletions cut 5 bases from V and 6 bases from J, with 13 bases between. This CDR3 has 14 amino acids. CDR3 DNA sequence: TGTGCCAGCAGCAGCCGGGGGGCCGCCGGGGAGCTGTTTTTT. Encoded protein: CASSSRGAAGELFF.

This clonotype was picked up a small number of times. This sequence joins TRBV6-5 and TRBJ2-2; unclear D gene. Per germline, CDR1 MNHEY and CDR2 SVGAGI. This CDR3 is built from 15 residues. The ends were cut back, 4 bases at V and 5 bases at J, with 14 bases in the middle. CDR3 nucleotide sequence: TGTGCCAGCAGTTTGTGGGCCGGTGGGACCGGGGAGCTGTTTTTT. Encoded protein: CASSLWAGGTGELFF.

A remark on this clonotype: At one of its ends the junction is not consistent with the germline gene, which may arise from a read error. This chain links TRBV7-4 with TRBJ1-1; D perhaps matches TRBD1 (6 bases). The CDR3 contains 13 residues. Germline values: CDR1 SGHVT, CDR2 SQSDAQ. As DNA, the CDR3 is TGTGCCAGCAGGCCGGGGGGGGGCACTGAAGCCTTCTTT. It specifies CASRPGGGTEAFF.

The V call is TRBV12-5, the J call TRBJ2-3; no reliable D call. Trimming took off 6 bases at V and 4 bases at J, with 5 bases between the two ends. The CDR3 has 11 amino acids. Germline V lookup: CDR1 LGHNT, CDR2 FRNRAP. The CDR3 DNA reads TGTGCTAGTGGACCAGCAGATACGCAGTATTTT. Translation: CASGPADTQYF. The full variable domain, rest sourced from reference TRBV12-5 and TRBJ2-3, is DARVTQTPRHKVTEMGQEVTMRCQPILGHNTVFWYRQTMMQGLELLAYFRNRAPLDDSGMPKDRFSAEMPDATLATLKIQPSEPRDSAVYFCASGPADTQYFGPGTRLTVL.

This clonotype was recorded a few times. This chain connects TRBV5-1 to TRBJ2-7, with no clear D. The CDR3 has 13 residues. The V gene's germline CDR1 is SGHRS and CDR2 YFSETQ. Trimming stripped 5 bases from V and 1 base from J, with 10 bases between. In DNA form, the CDR3 reads TGCGCCAGCAGTCCCACAGATTCCTACGAGCAGTACTTC. This sequence encodes CASSPTDSYEQYF.

This clonotype was recorded many times. This rearrangement joins TRBV4-2 to TRBJ1-6; D is undetermined. The germline CDR1 and CDR2 sequences are LGHNA and YNFKEQ. This CDR3 is built from 17 residues. Trimming pared 0 bases from V and 8 bases from J, leaving 17 bases between. The CDR3 nucleotides read TGTGCCAGCAGCCAAGAATCAATAGGGCGGAACGATTCACCCCTCCACTTT. Translated, it gives CASSQESIGRNDSPLHF.

A few counts support this clonotype. The chain links TRBV6-2 or TRBV6-3 to TRBJ2-7; TRBD2 is a possible D gene (6 bases). In germline, CDR1 is MNHEY, CDR2 SVGEGT. Trimming took off 5 bases at V and 6 bases at J, with 11 bases between the two ends. The CDR3 is 12 residues long. The CDR3 nucleotides read TGTGCCAGCAGTAAGACTAGTGTCGAGCAGTACTTC. This encodes CASSKTSVEQYF.

In this sample, this clonotype turned up many times. The rearrangement joins TRBV12-3 or TRBV12-4 to TRBJ2-7; D possibly corresponds to TRBD1 (5 bases). The V gene lost 5 bases and the J gene lost 3 bases, with 11 bases spanning the gap. The CDR3 loop spans 13 amino acids. DNA for the CDR3: TGTGCCAGCAGTCTACAGGCAGACTACGAGCAGTACTTC. This encodes CASSLQADYEQYF.